The 27 T cell receptor beta chains below all came from one sample that was sequenced in a study of T cell responses to AZD1222 COVID-19 vaccine. This table comes from immunoSEQ multiplex PCR, and its TCRdb copy is limited to in-frame clones, with some not included. Counted here are roughly 180,000 clones, 85% to 95% occurring once; the ten biggest clones make up approximately 0.64%. This sample comprised peripheral blood, obtained on day 0 of AZD1222 vaccination. These receptors all come from an adult in good health.

The CDR3 region is CASSFGPSTVYEQYF. For the CDR3, the DNA is TGTGCCAGCAGTTTCGGGCCCTCGACGGTCTACGAGCAGTACTTC. This chain connects TRBV28 to TRBJ2-7, with D unclear. Germline loops: CDR1 MDHEN, CDR2 SYDVKM. V shed 3 bases and J shed 3 bases, with 15 bases lying between them. There are 15 residues in the CDR3.

This chain joins TRBV13 and TRBJ1-2, with 7 bases fitting TRBD1. V was clipped by 5 bases and J by 3 bases; unmatched bases: 3. CDR1 PRHDT and CDR2 FYEKMQ come from the germline V gene (reference sequence). The CDR3 has 13 amino acids. CDR3 amino acids: CASSHGTDYGYTF. CDR3 bases: TGTGCCAGCAGCCACGGGACAGACTATGGCTACACCTTC.

The rearrangement joins TRBV5-4 to TRBJ1-5; a possible D gene is TRBD1 (5 bases). This CDR3 has 13 amino acids. The ends were cut back, 3 bases at V and 8 bases at J, with 12 bases in the middle. Germline assignment: CDR1 SGHNT and CDR2 YYREEE (reference sequence). CDR3 protein: CASSSGQGKPQHF. The CDR3 nucleotides are TGTGCCAGCAGCTCAGGCCAGGGTAAGCCCCAGCATTTT.

As concerns this clone: Relative to the germline gene, one junction end is altered; a read error may explain this. The V call is TRBV20-1, the J call TRBJ1-1; D not certain. Germline CDR1 DFQATT, CDR2 SNEGSKA (reference sequence). The CDR3 spans 13 residues. This CDR3 is CSASFDMKTEAFF. The CDR3 DNA reads TGCAGTGCTAGTTTCGACATGAAAACTGAAGCTTTCTTT.

The CDR3 here is CASSPPGVNTGELFF. CDR3 bases: TGTGCCAGCTCACCACCAGGGGTAAACACCGGGGAGCTGTTTTTT. The genes are TRBV18 and TRBJ2-2; a possible D gene is TRBD1 (5 bases). There are 15 residues in the CDR3. The V end lost 0 bases, the J end lost 2 bases, and 7 bases lay between the germline ends. Germline V gene data show CDR1 as KGHSH and CDR2 as LQKENI.

The rearrangement links TRBV25-1 to TRBJ2-1; D may be TRBD2 (6 bases). Trimming took 4 bases from V and 7 from J, leaving 11 bases between them. This CDR3 is 13 amino acids long. Germline assignment: CDR1 MGHDK and CDR2 SYGVNS. This CDR3 is CASSGGDWNEQFF. In DNA, the CDR3 is TGTGCCAGCAGTGGGGGGGACTGGAATGAGCAGTTCTTC.

The chain couples TRBV27 to TRBJ2-1; TRBD2 might be the D (5 bases). V was shortened by 6 bases and J by 8 bases, with 14 bases between the two germline ends. The CDR3 sequence is 13 residues long. Germline V gene data show CDR1 as MNHEY and CDR2 as SMNVEV (reference sequence). The CDR3 DNA is TGTGCCAGCAGCCCTTACGTGGGAGATGAGCAGTTCTTC. It translates to CASSPYVGDEQFF.

The J gene is TRBJ1-4, the V gene TRBV30; 7 bases map to TRBD1. The CDR3 runs to 14 residues. Germline CDR1 GTSNPN, CDR2 SVGIG (reference sequence). V was pared by 4 bases and J by 8 bases, with 10 bases of the junction left unmatched. The chain's CDR3 is CAWTIGTAREKLFF. CDR3 nucleotides: TGTGCCTGGACTATCGGGACAGCGAGGGAAAAACTGTTTTTT.

The count of this clone is one. The chain combines TRBV9 with TRBJ2-3; D gene uncertain. With 0 bases removed from V and 4 bases from J, the gap between germline ends came to 9 bases. The CDR3 runs 14 residues. Per the germline V gene, CDR1 is SGDLS and CDR2 is YYNGEE. In DNA form, the CDR3 reads TGTGCCAGCAGCGTAGTGAGTGGCCCAGATACGCAGTATTTT. Translation gives CASSVVSGPDTQYF.

The V and J genes are TRBV25-1 and TRBJ2-1; 8 bases are shared with TRBD2. The V gene's germline CDR1 is MGHDK and CDR2 SYGVNS. V dropped 1 base and J dropped 6; count of bases not matched to a gene: 5. This CDR3 has 15 residues. CDR3 nucleotides: TGTGCCAGCAGTGAATGGAGTAGCGGGACCAATGAGCAGTTCTTC. Translation gives CASSEWSSGTNEQFF.

The chain combines TRBV6-5 with TRBJ2-1, with D possibly matching TRBD1 (6 bases). Trimming removed 7 bases from V and 6 bases from J, with 16 bases in between. The CDR3 is 14 residues long. Germline CDR1 is MNHEY and CDR2 is SVGAGI. CDR3 sequence reads: CASTLSRGSNEQFF. CDR3 bases: TGTGCCAGCACCTTATCCAGGGGCTCCAATGAGCAGTTCTTC.

The rearrangement joins TRBV19 to TRBJ1-1; a possible D gene is TRBD1 (5 bases). Germline CDR1 is LNHDA and CDR2 is SQIVND (reference sequence). The CDR3 loop spans 12 amino acids. With 4 bases removed from V and 6 bases from J, the gap between germline ends came to 9 bases. In nucleotides, the CDR3 is TGTGCCAGTAGTAGGGCGGGGCCTGAAGCTTTCTTT. Its translation is CASSRAGPEAFF.

The rearrangement links TRBV28 to TRBJ1-2; D uncertain. Looked up from germline, CDR1 is MDHEN and CDR2 is SYDVKM. This CDR3 has 14 amino acids. The V end lost 2 bases, the J end lost 2 bases, and 9 bases lay between the germline ends. The DNA of the CDR3 is TGTGCCAGCAGTTTAGCCAGAAACAACTATGGCTACACCTTC. It encodes CASSLARNNYGYTF.

The chain has TRBV27 and TRBJ2-3; D unresolved. The ends were cut back, 6 bases at V and 5 bases at J, with 15 bases in the middle. This CDR3 has 14 residues. Per the germline V gene, CDR1 is MNHEY and CDR2 is SMNVEV (reference sequence). As DNA, the CDR3 is TGTGCCAGCAGCCGAATTACACCGGGAGATACGCAGTATTTT. This sequence encodes CASSRITPGDTQYF.

The gene calls are TRBV15 and TRBJ1-5; D gene uncertain. V gave up 3 bases and J gave up 0 bases, with 21 bases separating them. This CDR3 contains 19 residues. Germline V gene lookup returns CDR1 LNHNV and CDR2 YYDKDF (reference sequence). This chain's CDR3 is CATSSQTSQVPYSNQPQHF. CDR3 DNA sequence: TGTGCCACCAGCAGCCAGACTTCCCAAGTACCTTATAGCAATCAGCCCCAGCATTTT.

The CDR3: CASSGASGSWETQYF. CDR3 coding DNA: TGTGCCAGCAGTGGGGCTAGCGGGAGTTGGGAGACCCAGTACTTC. V usage is TRBV7-9 and J usage is TRBJ2-5; 10 nucleotides line up with TRBD2. The CDR3 spans 15 residues. Per the germline V gene, CDR1 is SEHNR and CDR2 is FQNEAQ (reference sequence). The junction had 9 bases not matched to a gene; V was cut back by 6 bases and J by 5 bases.

The V call is TRBV28, the J call TRBJ1-2, with D unresolved. CDR1 and CDR2 (germline): MDHEN, SYDVKM. CDR3 size: 14 residues. V lost 5 bases and J 7 bases, leaving 17 bases between the germline ends. CDR3 sequence: CASSAIVTPSGYTF. CDR3 nucleotide sequence: TGTGCCAGCAGTGCTATTGTGACTCCGAGTGGCTACACCTTC.

CDR3 protein: CATSPWTGDNEQFF. Here the CDR3 DNA reads TGTGCCACCAGCCCTTGGACAGGGGACAATGAGCAGTTCTTC. The chain carries TRBV15 and TRBJ2-1; 9 nucleotides agree with TRBD1. CDR1 is LNHNV and CDR2 is YYDKDF in the germline V gene (reference sequence). V lost 5 bases and J lost 5; bases outside the gene matches: 4. CDR3 length equals 14 residues.

V and J are TRBV20-1 and TRBJ1-2; D unclear. This CDR3 is built from 10 residues. Trimming shortened V by 5 bases and J by 8 bases, and 9 bases separated the two germline ends. The germline V gene has CDR1 DFQATT and CDR2 SNEGSKA (reference sequence). CDR3 loop: CSAYKGGYTF. The CDR3, as DNA: TGCAGTGCTTATAAGGGAGGCTACACCTTC.

The rearrangement links TRBV18 to TRBJ2-7, with TRBD2 matching 9 bases. The germline V gene encodes CDR1 KGHSH and CDR2 LQKENI. V shed 0 bases, J shed 6 bases, and the junction held 3 bases outside the gene matches. This CDR3 contains 14 residues. This chain's CDR3 is CASSPPGTSSEQYF. For the CDR3, the DNA is TGTGCCAGCTCACCACCAGGGACTAGCTCCGAGCAGTACTTC.

V and J are TRBV11-2 and TRBJ1-1; D gene unclear. Trimming pared 0 bases from V and 5 bases from J, leaving 10 bases between. CDR3 length equals 14 residues. The germline V gene encodes CDR1 SGHAT and CDR2 FQNNGV. CDR3 DNA sequence: TGTGCCAGCAGCTTAGACCCCCTGGGGACTGAAGCTTTCTTT. Its protein product is CASSLDPLGTEAFF. The full variable domain, in which reference TRBV11-2 and TRBJ1-1 provide the parts outside the CDR3, is EAGVAQSPRYKIIEKRQSVAFWCNPISGHATLYWYQQILGQGPKLLIQFQNNGVVDDSQLPKDRFSAERLKGVDSTLKIQPAKLEDSAVYLCASSLDPLGTEAFFGQGTRLTVV.

The chain's CDR3 is CATPGTGNYGYTF. The CDR3 DNA reads TGTGCCACCCCAGGGACAGGGAACTATGGCTACACCTTC. The chain uses TRBV15 and TRBJ1-2, with 9 positions matching TRBD1. This CDR3 spans 13 amino acids. Germline values: CDR1 LNHNV, CDR2 YYDKDF (reference sequence). The V and J ends lost 8 bases and 2 bases, in that order; junction bases with no gene match: 3.

The V and J genes are TRBV18 and TRBJ2-7; D is unresolved. With 9 bases removed from V and 7 bases from J, the gap between germline ends came to 22 bases. There are 14 residues in the CDR3. The germline V gene encodes CDR1 KGHSH and CDR2 LQKENI. CDR3 protein: CASTTGQDPLEQYF. Here the CDR3 DNA reads TGTGCCAGTACGACCGGGCAGGACCCCTTAGAGCAGTACTTC.

The V and J genes are TRBV9 and TRBJ1-2; weak D call: TRBD1 (5 bases). The germline V gene has CDR1 SGDLS and CDR2 YYNGEE. The CDR3 consists of 13 residues. V was cut by 0 bases and J by 5 bases, with 8 bases left in between. The CDR3 DNA follows: TGTGCCAGCAGCGTAGACGGGGGGTATGGCTACACCTTC. This encodes CASSVDGGYGYTF.

The rearrangement links TRBV3-1 (or the pseudogene TRBV3-2) to TRBJ1-1, with a weak D call TRBD1 (6 bases). V dropped 0 bases and J dropped 7 bases, with 15 bases sitting between them. CDR1 and CDR2 (germline): LGHDT, YNNKEL (reference sequence). The CDR3 extends over 15 amino acids. DNA of the CDR3: TGTGCCAGCAGCCAAGAAGGGACCATACAGGGTGAAGCTTTCTTT. Protein: CASSQEGTIQGEAFF.

J is TRBJ2-1 and V is TRBV3-1 (or the pseudogene TRBV3-2), with 8 bases fitting TRBD2. V shed 5 bases and J 0 bases; nucleotides not matched to a gene: 6. This CDR3 region has 16 residues. CDR1 LGHDT and CDR2 YNNKEL come from the germline V gene (reference sequence). The CDR3 sequence is CASSVTSGNSYNEQFF. In DNA, the CDR3 is TGTGCCAGCAGCGTAACTAGCGGAAACTCCTACAATGAGCAGTTCTTC.

The V call is TRBV6-5, the J call TRBJ2-5; 7 bases match TRBD1. Trimming took 0 bases from V and 2 from J; bases not matched to a gene: 0. CDR1 is MNHEY, CDR2 SVGAGI, per germline. This CDR3 is built from 14 residues. The CDR3 loop reads CASSYSDRQETQYF. CDR3 nucleotides: TGTGCCAGCAGTTACTCGGACAGGCAAGAGACCCAGTACTTC.